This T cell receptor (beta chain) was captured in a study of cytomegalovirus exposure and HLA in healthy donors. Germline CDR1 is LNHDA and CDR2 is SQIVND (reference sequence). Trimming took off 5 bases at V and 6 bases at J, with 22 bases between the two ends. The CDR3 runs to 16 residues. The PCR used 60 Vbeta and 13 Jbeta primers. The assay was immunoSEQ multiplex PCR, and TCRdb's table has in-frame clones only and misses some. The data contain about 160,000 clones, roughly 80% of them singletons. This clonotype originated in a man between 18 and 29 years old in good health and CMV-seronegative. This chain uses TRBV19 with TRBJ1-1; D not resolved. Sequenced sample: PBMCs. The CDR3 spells CASSFYFVGGRAEAFF. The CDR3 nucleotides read TGTGCCAGTAGTTTTTACTTCGTTGGTGGGCGGGCTGAAGCTTTCTTT.